The clone carrying this TCR beta chain was seen a few times. It was RNA transcripts that yielded the amplified TCR beta CDR3 regions. HTBI primers were employed in a first-round RT-PCR of the TCR CDR3. Each CDR3 protein gets one entry after TCRdb re-called the multiplex PCR reads with MiXCR. The sample records a few hundred thousand distinct CDR3 sequences, more than 15% being singletons. V was pared by 5 bases and J by 4 bases, with 18 bases between. The CDR3 runs to 15 residues. CDR1 is GTSNPN and CDR2 is SVGIG in the germline V gene (reference sequence). This sample was taken from a study of T cells in Graves' hyperthyroidism and ophthalmopathy.

This chain links TRBV30 with TRBJ1-3, with D possibly TRBD1 on 5 matching bases. The sequence derives from a woman between 40 and 50 years old with Graves' ophthalmopathy. The specimen was blood. CDR3 coding DNA: TGTGCCTGGCAGTTTGTCGCAGGGTGGGGAAACACCATATATTTT. It is translated as CAWQFVAGWGNTIYF.